What follows describes a single T cell receptor beta chain. The data were obtained in a study of blood T cell repertoires in COVID-19. At the level of the study: T cells, B-cell-depleted T cells, or PBMCs supplied cDNA or gDNA.

The V and J ends lost 3 bases and 15 bases respectively, with 22 bases between them. Per germline, CDR1 SGHAT and CDR2 FQDESV (reference sequence). There are 14 residues in the CDR3. Per the original methods: Amplification with reference gene primers provided the estimates of nucleated cell counts. The data were produced by immunoSEQ multiplex PCR, yet TCRdb's version contains in-frame clones alone and is incomplete. That table supplies the V and J calls and clone size; D and trimming were determined from the DNA. The sample carries 90,000 to 120,000 clones, approximately 79% recorded once. Material for sequencing was peripheral blood. The TCR was taken from a man in his 70s with active or convalescent COVID-19. This rearrangement joins TRBV11-1 to TRBJ2-3; perhaps TRBD2 as D (6 bases). The CDR3 reads CASSFGFSTSGGYF. The CDR3 DNA reads as TGTGCCAGCAGCTTCGGCTTCTCCACGTCCGGGGGTTATTTT.